This TCR beta chain is from a study of blood T cell repertoires in COVID-19. The V end lost 3 bases, the J end lost 0 bases, and 23 bases lay between the germline ends. This CDR3 comprises 20 residues. CDR1 LGHDT and CDR2 YNNKEL come from the germline V gene (reference sequence). Measured with immunoSEQ multiplex PCR; TCRdb has only the in-frame clones, and not every one. The sample records roughly 140,000 clones, more than 65% being singletons. Input material: peripheral blood. The sequence was obtained from a man in his 60s with acute or convalescent COVID-19. The chain carries TRBV3-1 (or the pseudogene TRBV3-2) and TRBJ2-2, with D maybe TRBD2 (7 bases). The CDR3 DNA is TGTGCCAGCAGCCAGCATCAGGGGCCGAGACTAGCAGCGAACACCGGGGAGCTGTTTTTT. It encodes CASSQHQGPRLAANTGELFF.